These 27 T cell receptor beta chains were sequenced from one sample in a study of spatial heterogeneity in lung cancer. MiXCR, applied by TCRdb to the 5' RACE reads, yields one record per CDR3 protein. The table lists some 37,000 distinct CDR3 sequences, roughly 7.4% of them singletons. As for time point: sample taken at primary tumor resection. Whole RNA, isolated from tumor, nontumor lung or frozen PBMC, was sequenced without prior sorting. This specimen consisted of PBMCs, obtained at surgery. The receptors were sampled from a male donor with early-stage non-small cell lung cancer.

There are a few counts of this clonotype. This sequence joins TRBV20-1 and TRBJ1-1; TRBD1 matches at 7 bases. The V and J ends lost 5 bases and 11 bases, in that order; junction bases with no gene match: 8. Germline assignment: CDR1 DFQATT and CDR2 SNEGSKA (reference sequence). The CDR3 has 11 residues. The CDR3 sequence is CSAPRGRDAFF. The CDR3 DNA is TGCAGTGCTCCAAGGGGGCGGGACGCTTTCTTT.

Many counts were recorded for this clonotype. The CDR3: CSAAKWQGANYGYTF. In DNA, the CDR3 is TGCAGTGCCGCTAAATGGCAGGGGGCCAACTATGGCTACACCTTC. The rearrangement uses TRBV20-1 and TRBJ1-2, with 8 nucleotides matching TRBD1. The CDR3 has 15 residues. The V and J ends lost 6 bases and 2 bases, in that order; junction bases with no gene match: 11. Germline-derived CDR1 and CDR2 are DFQATT and SNEGSKA (reference sequence).

Only a few counts were recorded for this clonotype. This chain joins TRBV18 and TRBJ2-1; D unresolved. The length of the CDR3 is 13 residues. CDR1 KGHSH and CDR2 LQKENI come from the germline V gene. The ends were cut back, 4 bases at V and 7 bases at J, with 11 bases in the middle. The CDR3 sequence is CASSRVNNNEQFF. DNA for the CDR3: TGTGCCAGCTCACGGGTTAACAATAATGAGCAGTTCTTC.

The chain employs TRBV10-3 and TRBJ1-2, with a possible D match to TRBD1 (6 bases). The V end was cut by 2 bases, the J end by 10 bases, with 8 bases between. CDR3 length: 11 residues. Germline loops: CDR1 ENHRY, CDR2 SYGVKD. CDR3 nucleotides: TGTGCCATCAGTGAGGGGGGCGACTACACCTTC. It is translated as CAISEGGDYTF.

The rearrangement joins TRBV19 to TRBJ2-1; 9 positions agree with TRBD2. From germline, CDR1 is LNHDA and CDR2 SQIVND (reference sequence). The CDR3 loop spans 15 amino acids. The trim removed 4 bases at V and 8 bases at J, leaving 9 bases unmatched. CDR3 amino acids: CASSTDGLALDEQFF. The DNA of the CDR3 is TGTGCCAGTAGTACGGACGGACTAGCGCTGGATGAGCAGTTCTTC.

In this sample, this clonotype turned up many times. This rearrangement joins TRBV6-2 or TRBV6-3 to TRBJ2-2; 11 bases match TRBD2. The germline CDR1 and CDR2 sequences are MNHEY and SVGEGT. After removal of 4 bases from V and 3 bases from J, the junction contained 13 bases not matched to a gene. The CDR3 is made up of 19 amino acids. The CDR3 loop reads CASSFTLLAGVEDTGELFF. The CDR3 nucleotides read TGTGCCAGCAGTTTTACTTTACTAGCGGGGGTCGAGGACACCGGGGAGCTGTTTTTT.

This clonotype was counted ten times or more. The genes are TRBV28 and TRBJ2-7; D is undetermined. This CDR3 contains 11 residues. CDR1 is MDHEN, CDR2 SYDVKM, per germline. Trimming removed 10 bases at V and 5 bases at J, with 12 bases between. The CDR3 DNA follows: TGTGCCACCTCCATTCGAAACGAGCAGTACGTC. Translation: CATSIRNEQYV.

This clonotype showed up just a few times. V and J are TRBV29-1 and TRBJ2-5, with 7 bases lining up with TRBD2. The CDR3 is 17 residues long. The germline gives CDR1 SQVTM, CDR2 ANQGSEA. The V and J ends lost 4 bases and 0 bases, in that order; junction bases with no gene match: 14. The DNA for the CDR3 is TGCAGCGTTGTTTTAACGGGAGGAGCAGGGTACCAAGAGACCCAGTACTTC. This gives the protein CSVVLTGGAGYQETQYF.

This clonotype was seen a few times. The V call is TRBV7-2, the J call TRBJ1-1, with D possibly matching TRBD1 (6 bases). The CDR3 has 14 amino acids. Trimming pared 5 bases from V and 1 base from J, leaving 11 bases between. CDR1 SGHTA and CDR2 FQGNSA come from the germline V gene. CDR3 in DNA: TGTGCCAGCAGCGTACAGGGTGCGAACACTGAAGCTTTCTTT. It translates to CASSVQGANTEAFF.

This clonotype was detected many times. The chain couples TRBV4-3 to TRBJ1-6; 8 bases map to TRBD1. V lost 4 bases, J lost 10 bases, and 12 bases stayed unmatched. The CDR3 spans 16 residues. Germline CDR1 is LGHNA and CDR2 is YSLEER. The CDR3 DNA reads as TGCGCCAGCAGCCTGACGGGGACCTCAGGGGGCTCACCCCTCCACTTT. This codes for CASSLTGTSGGSPLHF.

A word on this clonotype: This may stem from a read error, because a much larger clone lies one nucleotide away. V is TRBV6-5 and J is TRBJ1-5; D is perhaps TRBD1 (5 bases). The CDR3 is 13 amino acids. V was clipped by 8 bases and J by 6 bases, with 14 bases between them. Per germline, CDR1 MNHEY and CDR2 SVGAGI. CDR3 in amino acids: CASGPQGLQPQHF. For the CDR3, the DNA is TGTGCCAGCGGTCCTCAGGGTCTTCAGCCCCAGCATTTT.

This clonotype was counted ten times or more. J is TRBJ2-3 and V is TRBV20-1; D is possibly TRBD1 or TRBD2 (5 bases each). CDR3 length: 14 residues. The germline V gene encodes CDR1 DFQATT and CDR2 SNEGSKA (reference sequence). The ends were cut back, 7 bases at V and 0 bases at J, with 14 bases in the middle. The CDR3 loop is CSVWDGLSTDTQYF. The CDR3 DNA follows: TGCAGTGTGTGGGACGGCTTAAGCACAGATACGCAGTATTTT.

In this sample, this clonotype turned up a few times. This rearrangement joins TRBV13 to TRBJ2-1, with TRBD2 matching over 7 bases. The CDR3 consists of 15 residues. The germline V gene encodes CDR1 PRHDT and CDR2 FYEKMQ (reference sequence). J was trimmed by 3 bases and V by 5 bases; bases with no gene match: 7. The CDR3 DNA is TGTGCCAGCAGCGCTCCTAGCGGAATCTACAATGAGCAGTTCTTC. Amino acids: CASSAPSGIYNEQFF.

This clonotype showed up many times. The chain carries TRBV6-6 and TRBJ1-5; no reliable D call. Trimming took off 7 bases at V and 2 bases at J, with 18 bases between the two ends. This CDR3 has 16 residues. Germline CDR1 reads MNHNY; CDR2 reads SVGAGI (reference sequence). The CDR3 DNA follows: TGTGCCAGCACCAACCGACATTTGGGAGGCAATCAGCCCCAGCATTTT. Residues: CASTNRHLGGNQPQHF.

At least ten counts were recorded for this clonotype. The chain recombines TRBV21-1 with TRBJ2-5; the table calls TRBD2, which could not be checked here. TRBV21-1 is termed a pseudogene. CDR3 length: 17 residues. CDR3 nucleotides: TGTGCCAGCAGCATCCCCAGGCCGGGCCTGGCCCAAGAGACCCAGTACTTC. Protein product: CASSIPRPGLAQETQYF.

This clonotype has just a few counts. V usage is TRBV7-6 and J usage is TRBJ2-7; 13 bases align to TRBD2. Germline lookup yields CDR1 SGHVS and CDR2 FNYEAQ. The CDR3 runs to 15 residues. V shed 6 bases, J shed 2 bases, and the junction held 4 bases outside the gene matches. The CDR3 spells CASSRLAGGAYEQYF. CDR3 bases: TGTGCCAGCAGTCGACTAGCGGGGGGAGCCTACGAGCAGTACTTC.

This clonotype was seen repeatedly, ten times or more. J is TRBJ1-1 and V is TRBV25-1; D not certain. The CDR3 loop spans 14 amino acids. In germline, CDR1 is MGHDK, CDR2 SYGVNS. The V gene lost 1 base and the J gene lost 5 bases, with 11 bases spanning the gap. The CDR3 protein is CASSEWGGGTEAFF. The CDR3 DNA sequence: TGTGCCAGCAGTGAATGGGGTGGAGGTACTGAAGCTTTCTTT.

This clonotype was recorded many times. The chain recombines TRBV20-1 with TRBJ2-5, with TRBD2 matching 15 bases. Germline trimming cut 2 bases from V and 5 bases from J; bases unmatched to any gene: 12. Germline V gene lookup returns CDR1 DFQATT and CDR2 SNEGSKA (reference sequence). CDR3 length equals 18 residues. CDR3 residues: CSARLPGLAGGPWETQYF. CDR3 DNA: TGCAGTGCTAGATTACCCGGACTAGCGGGAGGGCCATGGGAGACCCAGTACTTC.

The table lists this clonotype with many counts. The chain employs TRBV19 and TRBJ2-7, with unresolved D. The germline V and J ends were trimmed by 5 bases and 0 bases, with 8 bases remaining between them. The germline V gene has CDR1 LNHDA and CDR2 SQIVND (reference sequence). The CDR3 covers 13 residues. CDR3 bases: TGTGCCAGTAGTGAACAGAGCTCCTACGAGCAGTACTTC. It is translated as CASSEQSSYEQYF.

J is TRBJ1-2 and V is TRBV6-2 or TRBV6-3; perhaps TRBD1 as D (5 bases). Looked up from germline, CDR1 is MNHEY and CDR2 is SVGEGT. The CDR3 spans 14 residues. V lost 4 bases to trimming and J lost 9 bases, with 18 bases between them. DNA of the CDR3: TGTGCCAGCAGTTTCCCCCGGGACCTTGCAAGCTACACCTTC. The encoded protein is CASSFPRDLASYTF.

Only a few counts were recorded for this clonotype. CDR3 nucleotides: TGTGCCAGCAGCCGAGGGGGCAGACCAGTAAATGAAAAACTGTTTTTT. Translating it yields CASSRGGRPVNEKLFF. V is TRBV7-9 and J is TRBJ1-4, with 7 nucleotides matching TRBD1. The CDR3 covers 16 residues. Trimming cost V 5 bases and J 5 bases; bases outside gene matches: 11. CDR1 is SEHNR and CDR2 is FQNEAQ in the germline V gene (reference sequence).

This clonotype was seen only a few times. The CDR3 reads CAISGSVVRTNEKLFF. CDR3 sequence (DNA): TGTGCCATCAGTGGTTCGGTAGTCCGAACTAATGAAAAACTGTTTTTT. The chain is built from TRBV10-3 and TRBJ1-4; no firm D call. The CDR3 length is 16 residues. V was pared by 4 bases and J by 1 base, with 13 bases between. Per the germline V gene, CDR1 is ENHRY and CDR2 is SYGVKD.

This clonotype was counted ten times or more. The rearrangement links TRBV6-5 to TRBJ2-6; possibly TRBD2 for D (5 bases). Germline loops: CDR1 MNHEY, CDR2 SVGAGI. This CDR3 comprises 16 residues. Between the trimmed V and J ends, which lost 8 bases and 0 bases, there was a span of 14 bases. In nucleotides, the CDR3 is TGTGCCAGCTATCGGGGTAGCCCCTCTGGGGCCAACGTCCTGACTTTC. Its protein is CASYRGSPSGANVLTF.

This clonotype was seen at least ten times. V is TRBV24-1 and J is TRBJ1-2; tentatively, D is TRBD1 (6 bases). This CDR3 region has 13 residues. Trimming stripped 3 bases from V and 6 bases from J, with 10 bases between. CDR1 and CDR2 (germline): KGHDR, SFDVKD. The CDR3 loop is CATSDPHRDGYTF. The CDR3 DNA sequence: TGTGCCACCAGTGATCCGCACAGGGATGGCTACACCTTC.

This clonotype was counted ten times or more. This chain uses TRBV28 with TRBJ1-2; no definite D call. The CDR3 length is 11 residues. V lost 11 bases, J lost 4 bases, and 11 bases lay in between. Germline CDR1 reads MDHEN; CDR2 reads SYDVKM. CDR3 DNA sequence: TGTGCCGCCGGGAGCCTCTATGGCTACACCTTC. Amino acid sequence: CAAGSLYGYTF.

This clonotype was seen at least ten times. The chain is built from TRBV11-2 and TRBJ2-1; 10 nucleotides match TRBD2. Trimming removed 5 bases from V and 0 bases from J; junction bases left unmatched: 4. The germline CDR1 and CDR2 sequences are SGHAT and FQNNGV. The CDR3 contains 16 residues. The CDR3 region has the DNA TGTGCCAGCAGCCTACTAGCGGGGAGCTCCTACAATGAGCAGTTCTTC. This encodes CASSLLAGSSYNEQFF.

This chain joins TRBV2 and TRBJ2-7; perhaps TRBD2 as D (6 bases). V dropped 4 bases and J dropped 2 bases, with 12 bases sitting between them. The CDR3 length is 14 residues. The germline V gene has CDR1 SNHLY and CDR2 FYNNEI. The CDR3 loop is CASSGGLTPYEQYF. As DNA, the CDR3 is TGTGCCAGCAGTGGGGGACTCACGCCCTACGAGCAGTACTTC.